The sequence of this TCR beta chain was determined in a study of OX40 agonist ivuxolimab in advanced cancers. Study-wide background: Allowance was made for prior anti-PD-1, anti-PD-L1 or anti-CTLA-4 therapy, and approximately 40% had some.

The method was immunoSEQ multiplex PCR; TCRdb's version includes in-frame clones alone and lacks a portion of them. Here the sample spans approximately 41,000 clones, about nine tenths being singletons. Germline CDR1 and CDR2: GTSNPN and SVGIG (reference sequence). The CDR3 runs 14 residues. V lost 0 bases to trimming and J lost 5 bases, with 13 bases between them. The chain combines TRBV30 with TRBJ2-5; D might be TRBD2 (7 bases). The receptor's source is an adult with an advanced solid tumor such as melanoma, head and neck, liver or kidney cancer. This specimen was CD4+ or CD8+ T cells sorted from blood, taken in a trial of the OX40 agonist ivuxolimab. This CDR3 reads CAWSVVGGRETQYF. DNA for the CDR3: TGTGCCTGGAGTGTGGTCGGGGGGCGGGAGACCCAGTACTTC.